This TCR beta chain appears in the sequencing data of a study of blood T cell repertoires in COVID-19. Study-level information: There were acute and convalescent COVID-19 samples, and they came from the United States, Italy and Spain. Nucleic acid was either cDNA or gDNA, and it came from T cells, B-cell-depleted T cells, or PBMCs.

Methods used by the authors: Nucleated cell counts were estimated from reference gene primer amplification. Assay used: immunoSEQ multiplex PCR; TCRdb lists only in-frame clones, some missing. The D gene and trimming were derived from the DNA, and the V and J assignments and clone size from that table. The sample yields 250,000 to 350,000 clones, about 82% seen once. This TCR was recovered from a woman aged 50 to 60 with acute or convalescent COVID-19. The sample comprised peripheral blood.

As DNA, the CDR3 is TGTGCCAGCAGCCTCTTAGCGAGCGAGAGCTCCTACAATGAGCAGTTCTTC. As protein: CASSLLASESSYNEQFF. The chain is built from TRBV4-2 and TRBJ2-1; weak D call: TRBD2 (5 bases). CDR3 size: 17 residues. Germline-derived CDR1 and CDR2 are LGHNA and YNFKEQ. Trimming shortened V by 4 bases and J by 0 bases, and 16 bases separated the two germline ends.